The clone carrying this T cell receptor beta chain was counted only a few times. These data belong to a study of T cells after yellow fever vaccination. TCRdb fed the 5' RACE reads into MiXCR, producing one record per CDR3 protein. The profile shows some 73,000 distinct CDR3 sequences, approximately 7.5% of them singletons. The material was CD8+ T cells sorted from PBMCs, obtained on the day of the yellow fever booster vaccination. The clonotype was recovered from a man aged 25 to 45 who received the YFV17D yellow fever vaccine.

CDR3: CASSQDMMRDTQYF. CDR3 DNA sequence: TGTGCCAGCAGCCAAGACATGATGCGAGATACGCAGTATTTT. The chain joins TRBV3-1 to TRBJ2-3, with unresolved D. From germline, CDR1 is LGHDT and CDR2 YNNKEL (reference sequence). V was trimmed by 0 bases and J by 5 bases, leaving 9 bases between them. This CDR3 spans 14 amino acids.